Below, one TCR beta chain is given with its context. Its antigen remains unknown. These data belong to a study of cytomegalovirus exposure and HLA in healthy donors. Whole-study findings and limits: Listed as cytomegalovirus-associated were 150 or so TCR beta chains. Sequencing likely caused a cluster of highly shared sequence variants. A later analysis reported that several of the most significant clusters appeared to be linked to common viral pathogens, among them Epstein-Barr virus.

This CDR3 spans 15 amino acids. Losses at the gene ends were 6 bases for V and 0 bases for J; bases not matched to a gene: 4. Germline V gives CDR1 LNHDA, CDR2 SQIVND (reference sequence). A multiplex PCR was run with 60 Vbeta primers and 13 Jbeta primers. The table came from immunoSEQ multiplex PCR; TCRdb's copy has only in-frame clones and leaves some out. This sample has approximately 73,000 clones, with 60% to 85% found just once. Sequenced material: PBMCs. The chain employs TRBV19 and TRBJ2-7; 11 bases align to TRBD2. This TCR came from a woman aged 35 to 49 in good health and CMV-seropositive. This chain's CDR3 is CASSHSGRDSYEQYF. The DNA for the CDR3 is TGTGCCAGTAGCCATAGCGGGAGGGACTCCTACGAGCAGTACTTC.